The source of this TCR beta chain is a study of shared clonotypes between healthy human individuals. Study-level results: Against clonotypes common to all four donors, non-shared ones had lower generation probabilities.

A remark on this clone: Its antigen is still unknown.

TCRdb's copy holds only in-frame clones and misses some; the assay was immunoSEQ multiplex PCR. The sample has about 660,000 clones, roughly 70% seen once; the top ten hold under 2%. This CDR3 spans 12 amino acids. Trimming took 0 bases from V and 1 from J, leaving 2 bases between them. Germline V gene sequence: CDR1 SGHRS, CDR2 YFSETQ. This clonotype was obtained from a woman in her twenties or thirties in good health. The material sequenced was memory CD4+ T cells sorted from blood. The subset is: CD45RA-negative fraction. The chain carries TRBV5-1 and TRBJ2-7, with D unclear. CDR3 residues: CASSLVSYEQYF. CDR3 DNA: TGCGCCAGCAGCTTGGTATCCTACGAGCAGTACTTC.